Described below is a single T cell receptor (beta chain) sequence and its context. The antigen remains unidentified. Trimming removed 3 bases at V and 2 bases at J, with 12 bases between. The germline V gene has CDR1 MDHEN and CDR2 SYDVKM. This CDR3 region has 15 residues. This sample was taken from a study of CD4 T cells in relation to SARS-CoV-2 and coronaviruses. Notes on the study in general: Each donor contributed either pre-pandemic or post-infection samples, not both.

Repertoires were generated with immunoSEQ multiplex PCR, while TCRdb's copy carries only in-frame clones and drops some. The table lists about 41,000 clones, over 70% of them singletons. The chain has TRBV28 and TRBJ2-3; perhaps TRBD2 as D (7 bases). The sequence came from an adult with COVID-19. Sequences were obtained from naive CD4+ T cells from PBMCs, cultured in vitro. The subset: naive CD4+ T cells isolated by negative enrichment. In nucleotides, the CDR3 is TGTGCCAGCAGTTTGGGGGGGGGCTTCACAGATACGCAGTATTTT. Protein product: CASSLGGGFTDTQYF.